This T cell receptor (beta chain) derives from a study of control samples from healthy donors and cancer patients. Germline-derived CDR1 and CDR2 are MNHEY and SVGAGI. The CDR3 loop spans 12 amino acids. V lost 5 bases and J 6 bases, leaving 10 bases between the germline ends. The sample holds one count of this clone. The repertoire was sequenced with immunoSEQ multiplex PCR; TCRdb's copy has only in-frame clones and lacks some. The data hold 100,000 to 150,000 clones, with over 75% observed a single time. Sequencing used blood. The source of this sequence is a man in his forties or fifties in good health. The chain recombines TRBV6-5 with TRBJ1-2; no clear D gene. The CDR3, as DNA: TGTGCCAGCAGTCGCCCGGGAGATGGCTACACCTTC. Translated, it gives CASSRPGDGYTF.